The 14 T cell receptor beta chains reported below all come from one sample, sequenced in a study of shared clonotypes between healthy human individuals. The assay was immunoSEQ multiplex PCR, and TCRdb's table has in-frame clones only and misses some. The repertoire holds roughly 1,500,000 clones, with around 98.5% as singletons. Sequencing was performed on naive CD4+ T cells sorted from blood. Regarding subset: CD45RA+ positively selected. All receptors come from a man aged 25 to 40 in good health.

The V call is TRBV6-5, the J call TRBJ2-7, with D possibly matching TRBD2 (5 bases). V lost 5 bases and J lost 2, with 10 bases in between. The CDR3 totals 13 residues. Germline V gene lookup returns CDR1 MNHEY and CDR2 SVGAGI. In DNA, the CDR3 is TGTGCCAGCAGTACCGGGATTCCCTACGAGCAGTACTTC. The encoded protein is CASSTGIPYEQYF.

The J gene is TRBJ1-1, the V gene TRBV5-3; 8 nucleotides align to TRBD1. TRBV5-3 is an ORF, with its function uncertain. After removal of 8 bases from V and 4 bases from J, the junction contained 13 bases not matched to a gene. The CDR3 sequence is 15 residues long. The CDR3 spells CASSHIGDRSTEAFF. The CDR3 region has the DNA TGTGCCAGCAGCCATATCGGGGACAGGAGCACTGAAGCTTTCTTT.

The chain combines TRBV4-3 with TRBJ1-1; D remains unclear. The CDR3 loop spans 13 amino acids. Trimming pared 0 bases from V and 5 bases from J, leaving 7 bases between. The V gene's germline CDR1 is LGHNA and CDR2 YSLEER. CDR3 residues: CASSQEWGTEAFF. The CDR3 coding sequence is TGCGCCAGCAGCCAAGAATGGGGAACTGAAGCTTTCTTT.

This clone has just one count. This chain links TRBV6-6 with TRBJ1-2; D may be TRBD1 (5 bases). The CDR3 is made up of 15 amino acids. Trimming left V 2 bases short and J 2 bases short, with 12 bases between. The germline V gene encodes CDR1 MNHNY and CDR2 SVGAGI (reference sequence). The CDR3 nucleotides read TGTGCCAGCAGTTACGTTGGGCGACAGAACTATGGCTACACCTTC. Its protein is CASSYVGRQNYGYTF.

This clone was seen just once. The CDR3 region has the DNA TGCGCCAGCAGTAGGGCCGGGGAGCTGTTTTTT. It is translated as CASSRAGELFF. The rearrangement links TRBV10-1 to TRBJ2-2; no definite D call. Germline CDR1 is WNHNN and CDR2 is SYGVQD (reference sequence). Trimming pared 5 bases from V and 6 bases from J, leaving 4 bases between. There are 11 residues in the CDR3.

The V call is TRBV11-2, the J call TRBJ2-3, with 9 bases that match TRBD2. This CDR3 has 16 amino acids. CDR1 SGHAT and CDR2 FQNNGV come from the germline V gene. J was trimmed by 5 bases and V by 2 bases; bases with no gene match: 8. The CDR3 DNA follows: TGTGCCAGCAGCTTATGGAGGGCGGGAGGGGTAGATACGCAGTATTTT. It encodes CASSLWRAGGVDTQYF.

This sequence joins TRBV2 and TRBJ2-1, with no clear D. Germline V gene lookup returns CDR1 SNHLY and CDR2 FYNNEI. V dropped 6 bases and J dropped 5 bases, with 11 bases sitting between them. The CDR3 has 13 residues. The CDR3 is CASRPYSNNEQFF. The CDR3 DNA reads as TGTGCCAGCAGACCCTACTCGAACAATGAGCAGTTCTTC.

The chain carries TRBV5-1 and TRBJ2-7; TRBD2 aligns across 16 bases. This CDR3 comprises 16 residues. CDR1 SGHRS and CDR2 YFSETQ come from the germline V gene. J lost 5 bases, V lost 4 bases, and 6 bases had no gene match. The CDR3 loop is CASSTGTSGRADEQYF. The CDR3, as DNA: TGCGCCAGCAGCACTGGGACTAGCGGGAGGGCCGACGAGCAGTACTTC.

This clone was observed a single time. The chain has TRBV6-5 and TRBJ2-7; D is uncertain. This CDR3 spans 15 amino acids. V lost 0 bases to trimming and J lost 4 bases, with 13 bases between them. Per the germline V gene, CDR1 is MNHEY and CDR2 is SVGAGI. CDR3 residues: CASSYSAGASYEQYF. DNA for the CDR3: TGTGCCAGCAGTTACTCGGCAGGCGCCTCATACGAGCAGTACTTC.

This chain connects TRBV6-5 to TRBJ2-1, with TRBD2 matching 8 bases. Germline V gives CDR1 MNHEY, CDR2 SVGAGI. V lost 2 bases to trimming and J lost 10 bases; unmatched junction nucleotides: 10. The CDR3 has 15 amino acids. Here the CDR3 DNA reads TGTGCCAGCAGTTACCGGACGGGAGGGCCCGGCGAGCAGTTCTTC. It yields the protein CASSYRTGGPGEQFF.

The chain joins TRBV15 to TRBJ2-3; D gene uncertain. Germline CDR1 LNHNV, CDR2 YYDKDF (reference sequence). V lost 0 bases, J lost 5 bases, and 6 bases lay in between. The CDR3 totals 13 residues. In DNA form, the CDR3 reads TGTGCCACCAGCAGAGATCCAGGAGATACGCAGTATTTT. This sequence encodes CATSRDPGDTQYF. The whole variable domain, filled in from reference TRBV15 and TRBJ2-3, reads DAMVIQNPRYQVTQFGKPVTLSCSQTLNHNVMYWYQQKSSQAPKLLFHYYDKDFNNEADTPDNFQSRRPNTSFCFLDIRSPGLGDTAMYLCATSRDPGDTQYFGPGTRLTVL.

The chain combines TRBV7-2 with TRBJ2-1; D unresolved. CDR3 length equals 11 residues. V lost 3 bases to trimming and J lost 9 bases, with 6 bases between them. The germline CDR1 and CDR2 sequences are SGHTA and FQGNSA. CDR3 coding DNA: TGTGCCAGCAGCTTCCGGATTGAGCAGTTCTTC. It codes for CASSFRIEQFF.

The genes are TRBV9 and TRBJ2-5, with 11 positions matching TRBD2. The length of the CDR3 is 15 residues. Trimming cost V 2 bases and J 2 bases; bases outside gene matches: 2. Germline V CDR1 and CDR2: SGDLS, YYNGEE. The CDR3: CASSVGLAAQETQYF. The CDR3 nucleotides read TGTGCCAGCAGCGTGGGACTAGCGGCACAAGAGACCCAGTACTTC.

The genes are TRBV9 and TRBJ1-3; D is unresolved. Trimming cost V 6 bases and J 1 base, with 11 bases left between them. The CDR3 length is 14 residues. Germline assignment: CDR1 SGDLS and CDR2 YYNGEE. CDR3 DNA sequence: TGTGCCAGCAACGAGGGATCTTCTGGAAACACCATATATTTT. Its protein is CASNEGSSGNTIYF. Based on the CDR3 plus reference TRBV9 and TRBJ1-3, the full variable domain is DSGVTQTPKHLITATGQRVTLRCSPRSGDLSVYWYQQSLDQGLQFLIQYYNGEERAKGNILERFSAQQFPDLHSELNLSSLELGDSALYFCASNEGSSGNTIYFGEGSWLTVV.